The 13 T cell receptor beta chains given below trace back to one sample, sequenced in a study of blood T cell repertoires in COVID-19. TCRdb's copy holds only in-frame clones and misses some; the assay was immunoSEQ multiplex PCR. This sample has over 200,000 clones, with approximately 90% found just once. The sequenced sample consisted of PBMCs or T cells enriched from blood (not recorded which). These receptors were taken from a young man who had recovered from COVID-19.

This clone was seen only once. The chain carries TRBV30 and TRBJ1-2, with 9 bases fitting TRBD1. The CDR3 loop spans 12 amino acids. The V and J ends lost 5 bases and 5 bases, in that order; junction bases with no gene match: 3. The V gene's germline CDR1 is GTSNPN and CDR2 SVGIG (reference sequence). The CDR3 sequence: CAWETGGYGYTF. The CDR3 region has the DNA TGTGCCTGGGAGACAGGGGGGTATGGCTACACCTTC.

This sequence joins TRBV2 and TRBJ2-7; 9 positions match TRBD2. V shed 5 bases, J shed 5 bases, and the junction held 13 bases outside the gene matches. CDR1 SNHLY and CDR2 FYNNEI come from the germline V gene. The length of the CDR3 is 16 residues. Here the CDR3 reads CASSLRTSGLWDEQYF. As DNA, the CDR3 is TGTGCCAGCAGTCTCCGTACTAGCGGGCTATGGGACGAGCAGTACTTC.

The CDR3 DNA reads as TGTGCCAGCAGTCCAACTAGCGGGAGGGTGTACAATGAGCAGTTCTTC. This encodes CASSPTSGRVYNEQFF. This chain links TRBV2 with TRBJ2-1, with 13 bases lining up with TRBD2. The CDR3 loop spans 16 amino acids. From germline, CDR1 is SNHLY and CDR2 FYNNEI. J lost 4 bases, V lost 5 bases, and 5 bases had no gene match.

This rearrangement joins TRBV5-1 to TRBJ2-2; D might be TRBD1 (5 bases). Germline CDR1 SGHRS, CDR2 YFSETQ. V was trimmed by 0 bases and J by 2 bases, leaving 14 bases between them. CDR3 length: 17 residues. The CDR3 here is CASSLAPTGSNTGELFF. CDR3 coding DNA: TGCGCCAGCAGCTTGGCCCCTACAGGATCCAACACCGGGGAGCTGTTTTTT.

The chain couples TRBV7-8 to TRBJ1-2; no reliable D call. The CDR3 totals 14 residues. Trimming took off 1 base at V and 14 bases at J, with 20 bases between the two ends. Looked up from germline, CDR1 is SGHVS and CDR2 is FQNEAQ. DNA of the CDR3: TGTGCCAGCAGCTTAGGCTACTATAAAGAGGAGTTAACCTTC. It codes for CASSLGYYKEELTF.

This clone has just a few counts. This chain joins TRBV7-2 and TRBJ1-1; D call uncertain. This CDR3 is built from 15 residues. Germline lookup yields CDR1 SGHTA and CDR2 FQGNSA. V was clipped by 2 bases and J by 4 bases, with 14 bases between them. In DNA, the CDR3 is TGTGCCAGCAGCTTACGTGGAGGGTCGAGCACTGAAGCTTTCTTT. This encodes CASSLRGGSSTEAFF. Supplemented by reference TRBV7-2 and TRBJ1-1, the full variable domain reads GAGVSQSPSNKVTEKGKDVELRCDPISGHTALYWYRQSLGQGLEFLIYFQGNSAPDKSGLPSDRFSAERTGGSVSTLTIQRTQQEDSAVYLCASSLRGGSSTEAFFGQGTRLTVV.

The chain links TRBV19 to TRBJ2-3; 8 bases match TRBD2. V was clipped by 5 bases and J by 3 bases; unmatched bases: 4. The CDR3 length is 14 residues. Germline V lookup: CDR1 LNHDA, CDR2 SQIVND (reference sequence). The CDR3 coding sequence is TGTGCCAGTAGTCGGGAGGGCCTTACAGATACGCAGTATTTT. It translates to CASSREGLTDTQYF. The full variable domain, with the rest looked up from reference TRBV19 and TRBJ2-3, is DGGITQSPKYLFRKEGQNVTLSCEQNLNHDAMYWYRQDPGQGLRLIYYSQIVNDFQKGDIAEGYSVSREKKESFPLTVTSAQKNPTAFYLCASSREGLTDTQYFGPGTRLTVL.

The chain combines TRBV6-5 with TRBJ2-7; 13 bases map to TRBD2. CDR1 is MNHEY and CDR2 is SVGAGI in the germline V gene. Trimming at V came to 5 bases and at J to 2 bases, leaving 3 bases not matched to a gene. This CDR3 has 15 residues. The CDR3 DNA sequence: TGTGCCAGCAGTACTAGCGGGGGGGCTACCTACGAGCAGTACTTC. Amino acids: CASSTSGGATYEQYF.

The gene calls are TRBV3-1 (or the pseudogene TRBV3-2) and TRBJ1-2, with 10 positions matching TRBD1. Germline loops: CDR1 LGHDT, CDR2 YNNKEL (reference sequence). CDR3 size: 16 residues. V lost 3 bases to trimming and J lost 4 bases; unmatched junction nucleotides: 8. This chain's CDR3 is CASSHQTTGGSYGYTF. The DNA of the CDR3 is TGTGCCAGCAGCCACCAAACGACAGGGGGCAGCTATGGCTACACCTTC.

V is TRBV23-1 and J is TRBJ1-1; D unclear. TRBV23-1 is placed among ORFs of uncertain function. Between the trimmed V and J ends, which lost 3 bases and 1 base, there was a span of 9 bases. CDR3 length: 14 residues. The CDR3 sequence is CASSHQLKNTEAFF. The CDR3 coding sequence is TGCGCCAGCAGTCACCAACTCAAGAACACTGAAGCTTTCTTT.

The count of this clone is one. This chain joins TRBV18 and TRBJ1-5, with a tentative D call TRBD1 (5 bases). V gave up 4 bases and J gave up 7 bases, with 20 bases separating them. The CDR3 is 16 amino acids. CDR1 and CDR2 from the germline V gene are KGHSH and LQKENI. The CDR3 DNA sequence: TGTGCCAGCTCACACATAAGGACACCCTTTGGGCAGCCCCAGCATTTT. Protein product: CASSHIRTPFGQPQHF.

This clone has just a few counts. The chain uses TRBV5-8 and TRBJ2-1, with 8 bases lining up with TRBD2. The CDR3 spans 15 residues. J lost 2 bases, V lost 2 bases, and 3 bases had no gene match. Germline CDR1 is SGHTS and CDR2 is YDEGEE. CDR3 in DNA: TGTGCCAGCAGCTTAGCGGGAGACGCCTACAATGAGCAGTTCTTC. Protein: CASSLAGDAYNEQFF.

The rearrangement links TRBV5-4 to TRBJ2-1; 14 positions agree with TRBD2. Germline values: CDR1 SGHNT, CDR2 YYREEE (reference sequence). Trimming removed 1 base from V and 16 bases from J; junction bases left unmatched: 10. This CDR3 contains 15 residues. The CDR3 bases are TGTGCCAGCAGCTTGAAGACTAGCGGGGGGGAATCGGGATTCTTC. It encodes CASSLKTSGGESGFF. Looking up the rest from reference TRBV5-4 and TRBJ2-1 gives the full variable domain: ETGVTQSPTHLIKTRGQQVTLRCSSQSGHNTVSWYQQALGQGPQFIFQYYREEENGRGNFPPRFSGLQFPNYSSELNVNALELDDSALYLCASSLKTSGGESGFFGPGTRLTVL.